This T cell receptor beta chain is drawn from a study of T-cell reconstitution after alpha-beta-depleted transplantation in children (dated by TCRdb to 2016 to 2018). For the study in its entirety: Using TCR repertoire profiling, the study quantitatively followed how T-cell immune reconstitution unfolded in children after TCRalphabeta/CD19-depleted allogeneic hematopoietic cell transplantation.

Receptors were amplified or captured by PCR. Sequenced on an Illumina HiSeq 2500. TCR libraries were prepared with molecular barcoding, using unique molecular identifiers to normalize TCRbeta repertoire quantification. TCRdb reworked the public reads: Q25 trimming with fastp, MiXCR clone assembly, productive beta chains retained. Entries are consolidated by CDR3 protein sequence, retaining the most common genes and DNA. The sample data list 230,000 or so distinct CDR3 sequences, and 9% to 10% of these were observed just once. The biggest ten clones account for 5% to 5.5% of the sample. Between the V and J ends, shortened by 6 bases and 6 bases respectively, the junction contains 12 bases. Looking up the germline V gene yields CDR1 MNHNS and CDR2 SASEGT. Taken from cysteine to phenylalanine, the CDR3 has 13 residues. Of the read, only the CDR3 DNA is kept; its 39 bases are in frame from base 1. This clonotype appeared a few times. Its cognate antigen has yet to be identified. Base qualities are not recorded, but no much larger clone differs from it by a single base.

This material consisted of PBMCs from the stem cell graft donor, taken from the stem cell graft. The sequence was collected from a human donor who donated a stem cell graft to a child with SCID. Recombination connected TRBV6-1 to TRBJ1-5; confidence is insufficient to name the D gene. The nucleotide sequence is given as TGTGCCAGCAGGCCAACTGAGCGTCAGCCCCAGCATTTT. Translated, it reads CASRPTERQPQHF.